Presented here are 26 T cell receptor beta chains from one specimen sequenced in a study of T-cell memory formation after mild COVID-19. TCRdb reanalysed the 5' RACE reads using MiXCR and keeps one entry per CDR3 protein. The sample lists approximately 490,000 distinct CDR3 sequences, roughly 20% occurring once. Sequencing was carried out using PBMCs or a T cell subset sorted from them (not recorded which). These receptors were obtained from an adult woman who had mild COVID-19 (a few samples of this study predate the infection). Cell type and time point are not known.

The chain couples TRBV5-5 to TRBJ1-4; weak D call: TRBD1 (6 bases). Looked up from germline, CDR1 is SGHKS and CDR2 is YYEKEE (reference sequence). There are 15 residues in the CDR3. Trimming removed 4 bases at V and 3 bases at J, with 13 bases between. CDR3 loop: CASSRPGQANEKLFF. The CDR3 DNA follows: TGTGCCAGCAGCCGCCCGGGACAAGCTAATGAAAAACTGTTTTTT.

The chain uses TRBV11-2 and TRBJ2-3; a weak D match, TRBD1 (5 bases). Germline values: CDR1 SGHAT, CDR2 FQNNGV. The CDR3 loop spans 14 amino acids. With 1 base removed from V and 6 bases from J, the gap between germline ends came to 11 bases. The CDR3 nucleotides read TGTGCCAGCAGCTTAGGACAGAGGAGCGATACGCAGTATTTT. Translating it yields CASSLGQRSDTQYF.

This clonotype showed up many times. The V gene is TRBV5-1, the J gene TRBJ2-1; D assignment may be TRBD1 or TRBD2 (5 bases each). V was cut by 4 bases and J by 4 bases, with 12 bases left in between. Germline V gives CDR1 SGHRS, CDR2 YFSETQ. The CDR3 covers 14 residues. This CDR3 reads CASSPGARYNEQFF. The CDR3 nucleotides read TGCGCCAGCAGCCCCGGGGCTAGGTACAATGAGCAGTTCTTC.

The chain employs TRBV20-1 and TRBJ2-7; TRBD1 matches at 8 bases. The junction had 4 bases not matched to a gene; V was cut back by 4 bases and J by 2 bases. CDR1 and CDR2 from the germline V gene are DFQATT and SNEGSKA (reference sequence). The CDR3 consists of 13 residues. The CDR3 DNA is TGCAGTGCTACGACAGGGGCTCCCTACGAGCAGTACTTC. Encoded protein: CSATTGAPYEQYF.

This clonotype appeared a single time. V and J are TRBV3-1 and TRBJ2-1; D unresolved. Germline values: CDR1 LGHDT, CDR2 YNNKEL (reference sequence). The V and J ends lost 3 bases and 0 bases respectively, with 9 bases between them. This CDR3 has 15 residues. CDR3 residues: CASSHYGSSYNEQFF. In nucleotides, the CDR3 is TGTGCCAGCAGCCATTACGGTAGCTCCTACAATGAGCAGTTCTTC.

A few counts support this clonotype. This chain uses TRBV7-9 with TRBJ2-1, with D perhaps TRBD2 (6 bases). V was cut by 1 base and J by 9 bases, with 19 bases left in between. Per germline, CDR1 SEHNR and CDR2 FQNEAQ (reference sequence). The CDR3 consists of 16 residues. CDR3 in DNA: TGTGCCAGCAGCTTAGGAGGGCGGGCTGGAGGGTTTGAGCAGTTCTTC. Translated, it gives CASSLGGRAGGFEQFF.

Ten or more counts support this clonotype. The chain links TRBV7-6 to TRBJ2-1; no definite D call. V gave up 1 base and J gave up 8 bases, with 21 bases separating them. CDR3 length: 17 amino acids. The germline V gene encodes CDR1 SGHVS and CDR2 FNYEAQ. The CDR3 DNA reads TGTGCCAGCAGCTTAGAGGCGCGGCTAAGCCGCATCGATGAGCAGTTCTTC. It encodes CASSLEARLSRIDEQFF.

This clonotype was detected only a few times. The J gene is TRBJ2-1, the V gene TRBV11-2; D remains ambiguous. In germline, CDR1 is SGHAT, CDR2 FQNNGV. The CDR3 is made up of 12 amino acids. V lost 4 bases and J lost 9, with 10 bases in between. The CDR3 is CASSSIVVEQFF. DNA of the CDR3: TGTGCCAGCAGCTCGATAGTGGTTGAGCAGTTCTTC.

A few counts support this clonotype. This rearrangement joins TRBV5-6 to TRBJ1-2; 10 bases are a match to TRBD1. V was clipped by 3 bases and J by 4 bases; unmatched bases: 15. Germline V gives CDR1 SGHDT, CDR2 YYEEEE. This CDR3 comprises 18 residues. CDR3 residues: CASSSTLMTGGAFYGYTF. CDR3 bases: TGTGCCAGCAGCTCTACCCTAATGACAGGGGGCGCTTTCTATGGCTACACCTTC.

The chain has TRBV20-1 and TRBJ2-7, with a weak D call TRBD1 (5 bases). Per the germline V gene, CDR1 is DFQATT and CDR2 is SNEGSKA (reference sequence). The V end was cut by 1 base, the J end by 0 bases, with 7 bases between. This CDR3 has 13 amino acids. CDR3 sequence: CSARAGASYEQYF. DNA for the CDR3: TGCAGTGCTAGAGCTGGGGCCTCCTACGAGCAGTACTTC.

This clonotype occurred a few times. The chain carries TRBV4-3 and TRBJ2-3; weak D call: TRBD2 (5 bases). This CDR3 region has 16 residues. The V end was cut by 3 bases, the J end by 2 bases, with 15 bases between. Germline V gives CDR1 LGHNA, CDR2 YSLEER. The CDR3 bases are TGCGCCAGCAGCCAGATACTAGGCCGACTCACAGATACGCAGTATTTT. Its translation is CASSQILGRLTDTQYF.

Here the CDR3 reads CSARDRGLAGGPSTDTQYF. The CDR3 bases are TGCAGTGCTAGAGATCGGGGACTAGCGGGAGGGCCCAGCACAGATACGCAGTATTTT. The chain is built from TRBV20-1 and TRBJ2-3; 16 nucleotides agree with TRBD2. This CDR3 region has 19 residues. Germline CDR1 and CDR2: DFQATT and SNEGSKA (reference sequence). V was clipped by 0 bases and J by 0 bases; unmatched bases: 6.

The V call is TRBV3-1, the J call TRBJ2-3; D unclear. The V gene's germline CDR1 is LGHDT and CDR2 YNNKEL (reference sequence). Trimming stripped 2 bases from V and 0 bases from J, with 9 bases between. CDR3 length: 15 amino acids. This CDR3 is CASSQFSGSTDTQYF. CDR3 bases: TGTGCCAGCAGCCAATTTTCCGGGAGCACAGATACGCAGTATTTT.

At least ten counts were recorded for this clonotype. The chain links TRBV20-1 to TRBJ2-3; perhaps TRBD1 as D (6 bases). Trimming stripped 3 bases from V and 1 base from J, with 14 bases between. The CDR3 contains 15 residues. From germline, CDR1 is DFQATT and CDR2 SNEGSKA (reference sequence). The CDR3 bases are TGCAGTGCTAGTTCAGGGGCCTCGCGCACAGATACGCAGTATTTT. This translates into CSASSGASRTDTQYF.

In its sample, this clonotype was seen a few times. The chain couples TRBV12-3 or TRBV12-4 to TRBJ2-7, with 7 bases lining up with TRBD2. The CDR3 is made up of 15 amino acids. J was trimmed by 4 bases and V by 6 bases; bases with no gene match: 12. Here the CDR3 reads CASSPRASGRYEQYF. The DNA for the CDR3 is TGTGCCAGCAGCCCCAGGGCTAGCGGAAGATACGAGCAGTACTTC.

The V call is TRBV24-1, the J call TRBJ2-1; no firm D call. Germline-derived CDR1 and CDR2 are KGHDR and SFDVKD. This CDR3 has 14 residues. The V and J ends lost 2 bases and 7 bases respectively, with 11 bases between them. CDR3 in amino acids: CATSDSLDLNEQFF. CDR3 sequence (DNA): TGTGCCACCAGTGATTCGCTCGATTTGAATGAGCAGTTCTTC.

The CDR3, as DNA: TGCGCCAGCAGCGCTGCCGGGACCCAGATCTCCTACGAGCAGTACTTC. Its protein is CASSAAGTQISYEQYF. The chain couples TRBV5-1 to TRBJ2-7, with D perhaps assigned TRBD1 or TRBD2 (5 bases each). V dropped 4 bases and J dropped 0 bases, with 17 bases sitting between them. This CDR3 spans 16 amino acids. Germline CDR1 and CDR2: SGHRS and YFSETQ.

The chain's CDR3 is CASSPGSGAGQPQHF. The CDR3 bases are TGTGCCAGCTCACCAGGTTCGGGGGCGGGACAGCCCCAGCATTTT. The chain couples TRBV18 to TRBJ1-5; TRBD1 is a possible D gene (6 bases). V was cut by 2 bases and J by 7 bases, with 15 bases left in between. There are 15 residues in the CDR3. Germline V gene lookup returns CDR1 KGHSH and CDR2 LQKENI.

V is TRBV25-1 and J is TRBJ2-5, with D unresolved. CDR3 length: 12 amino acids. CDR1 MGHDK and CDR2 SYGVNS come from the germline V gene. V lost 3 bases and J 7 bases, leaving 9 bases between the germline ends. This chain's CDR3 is CASSDLWGTQYF. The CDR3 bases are TGTGCCAGCAGTGATTTATGGGGGACCCAGTACTTC.

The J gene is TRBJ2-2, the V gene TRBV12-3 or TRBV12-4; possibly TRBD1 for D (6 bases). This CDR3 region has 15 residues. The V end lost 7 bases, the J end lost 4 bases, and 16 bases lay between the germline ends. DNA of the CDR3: TGTGCCAGCACATATGGGACAAAGGGCACCGGGGAGCTGTTTTTT. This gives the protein CASTYGTKGTGELFF.

In DNA form, the CDR3 reads TGCGCCAGCAGCCCCTACCTGGACTACGACTACGAGCAGTACTTC. It is translated as CASSPYLDYDYEQYF. The gene calls are TRBV4-1 and TRBJ2-7; D might be TRBD2 (6 bases). V was cut by 4 bases and J by 3 bases, with 16 bases left in between. Germline CDR1 is MGHRA and CDR2 is YSYEKL. The CDR3 sequence is 15 residues long.

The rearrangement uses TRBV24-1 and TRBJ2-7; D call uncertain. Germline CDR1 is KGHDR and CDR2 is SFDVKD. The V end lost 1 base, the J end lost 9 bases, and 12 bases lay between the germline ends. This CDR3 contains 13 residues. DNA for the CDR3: TGTGCCACCAGTGATTTTACGGAAATAGGGCAGTACTTC. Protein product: CATSDFTEIGQYF.

The DNA of the CDR3 is TGTGCCAGCAGTGTTCGCGGGGCCACCTACGAGCAGTACTTC. Its protein product is CASSVRGATYEQYF. The chain carries TRBV2 and TRBJ2-7; possible D gene TRBD2, 6 bases. The CDR3 is 14 residues long. The ends were cut back, 4 bases at V and 2 bases at J, with 12 bases in the middle. Germline assignment: CDR1 SNHLY and CDR2 FYNNEI.

The CDR3 region has the DNA TGTGCCAGCAGCCGAGACAGGGGGGCTTATAATTCACCCCTCCACTTT. Amino acid sequence: CASSRDRGAYNSPLHF. The chain carries TRBV12-3 or TRBV12-4 and TRBJ1-6; TRBD1 aligns across 9 bases. The CDR3 has 16 amino acids. Trimming removed 6 bases from V and 4 bases from J; junction bases left unmatched: 7.

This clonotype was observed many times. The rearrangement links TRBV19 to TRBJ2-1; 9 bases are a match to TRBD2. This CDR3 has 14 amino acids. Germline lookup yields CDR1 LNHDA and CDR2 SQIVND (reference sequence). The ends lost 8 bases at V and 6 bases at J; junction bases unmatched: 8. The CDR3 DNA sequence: TGTGCCAGTTCCCGAGGCGGGAGGGGCAATGAGCAGTTCTTC. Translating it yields CASSRGGRGNEQFF.

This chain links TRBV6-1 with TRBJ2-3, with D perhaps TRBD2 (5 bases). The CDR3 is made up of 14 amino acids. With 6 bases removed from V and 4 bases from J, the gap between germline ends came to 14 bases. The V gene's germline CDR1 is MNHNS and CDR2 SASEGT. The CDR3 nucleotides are TGTGCCAGCAGCCCTAGCAGGTCCGCAGATACGCAGTATTTT. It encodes CASSPSRSADTQYF.